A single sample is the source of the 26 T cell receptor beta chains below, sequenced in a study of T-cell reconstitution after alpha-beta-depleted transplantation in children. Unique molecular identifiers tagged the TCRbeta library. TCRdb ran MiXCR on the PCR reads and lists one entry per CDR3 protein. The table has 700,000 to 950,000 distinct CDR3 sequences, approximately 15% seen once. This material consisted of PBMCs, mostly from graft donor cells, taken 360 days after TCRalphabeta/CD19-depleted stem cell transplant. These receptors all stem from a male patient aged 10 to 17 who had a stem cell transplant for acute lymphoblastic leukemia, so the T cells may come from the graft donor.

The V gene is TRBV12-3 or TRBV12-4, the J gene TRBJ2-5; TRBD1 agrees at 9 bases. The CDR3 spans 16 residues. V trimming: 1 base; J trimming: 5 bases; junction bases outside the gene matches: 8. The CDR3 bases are TGTGCCAGCAGTTTAGGCCCGACAGGGGGGAAGGAGACCCAGTACTTC. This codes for CASSLGPTGGKETQYF.

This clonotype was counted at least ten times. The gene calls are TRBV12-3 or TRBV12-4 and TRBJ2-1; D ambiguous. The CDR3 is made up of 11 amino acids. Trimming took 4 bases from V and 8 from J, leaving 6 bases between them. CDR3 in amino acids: CASSSTDEQFF. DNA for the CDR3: TGTGCCAGCAGTTCCACCGATGAGCAGTTCTTC.

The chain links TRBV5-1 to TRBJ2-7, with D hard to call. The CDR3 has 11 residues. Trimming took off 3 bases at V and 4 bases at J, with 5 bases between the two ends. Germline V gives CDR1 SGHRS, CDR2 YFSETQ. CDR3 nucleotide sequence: TGCGCCAGCAGCTGCACTTACGAGCAGTACTTC. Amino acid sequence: CASSCTYEQYF.

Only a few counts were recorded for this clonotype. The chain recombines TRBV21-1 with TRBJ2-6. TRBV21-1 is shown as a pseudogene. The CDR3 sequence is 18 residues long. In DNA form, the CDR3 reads TGTGCCAGCAGCAAAGCCCTCCCCGGCAGCTCTGGGGCCAACGTCCTGACTTTC. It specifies CASSKALPGSSGANVLTF.

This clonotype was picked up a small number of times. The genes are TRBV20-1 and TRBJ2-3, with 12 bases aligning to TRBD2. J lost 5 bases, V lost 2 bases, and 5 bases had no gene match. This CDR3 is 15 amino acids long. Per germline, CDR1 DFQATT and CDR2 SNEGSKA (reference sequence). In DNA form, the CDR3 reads TGCAGTGCTAGACGGCTAGCGGGAGGGGTAGATACGCAGTATTTT. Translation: CSARRLAGGVDTQYF.

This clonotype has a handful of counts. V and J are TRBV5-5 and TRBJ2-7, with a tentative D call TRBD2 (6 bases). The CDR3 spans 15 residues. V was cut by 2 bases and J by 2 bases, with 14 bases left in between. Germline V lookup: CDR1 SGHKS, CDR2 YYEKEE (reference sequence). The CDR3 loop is CASSLKETRPYEQYF. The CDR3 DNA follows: TGTGCCAGCAGCTTAAAGGAGACTAGACCCTACGAGCAGTACTTC.

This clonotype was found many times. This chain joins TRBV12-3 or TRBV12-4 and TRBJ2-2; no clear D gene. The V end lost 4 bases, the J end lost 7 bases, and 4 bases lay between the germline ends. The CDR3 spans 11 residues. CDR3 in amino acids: CASSWDGELFF. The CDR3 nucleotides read TGTGCCAGCAGTTGGGACGGGGAGCTGTTTTTT.

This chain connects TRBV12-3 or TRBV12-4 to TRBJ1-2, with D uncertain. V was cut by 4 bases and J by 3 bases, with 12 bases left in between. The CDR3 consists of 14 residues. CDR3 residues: CASSSWTEDYGYTF. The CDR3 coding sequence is TGTGCCAGCAGTTCTTGGACGGAGGACTATGGCTACACCTTC.

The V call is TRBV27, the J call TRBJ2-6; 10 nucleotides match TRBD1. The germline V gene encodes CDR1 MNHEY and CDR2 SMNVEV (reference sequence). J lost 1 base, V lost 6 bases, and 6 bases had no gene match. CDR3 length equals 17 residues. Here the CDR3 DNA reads TGTGCCAGCAGCCGGGACAGGGGTCTTTCTGGGGCCAACGTCCTGACTTTC. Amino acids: CASSRDRGLSGANVLTF.

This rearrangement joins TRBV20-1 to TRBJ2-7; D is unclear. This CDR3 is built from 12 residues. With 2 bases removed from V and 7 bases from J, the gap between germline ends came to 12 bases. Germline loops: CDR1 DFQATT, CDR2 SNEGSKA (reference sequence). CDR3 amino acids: CSARFTAGEQYF. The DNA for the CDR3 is TGCAGTGCTAGATTTACAGCCGGAGAGCAGTACTTC.

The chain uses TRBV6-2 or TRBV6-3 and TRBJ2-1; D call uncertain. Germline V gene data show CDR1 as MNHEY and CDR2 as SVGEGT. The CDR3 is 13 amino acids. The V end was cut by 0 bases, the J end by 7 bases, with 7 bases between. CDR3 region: CASSYSPANEQFF. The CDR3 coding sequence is TGTGCCAGCAGTTACTCTCCAGCGAATGAGCAGTTCTTC.

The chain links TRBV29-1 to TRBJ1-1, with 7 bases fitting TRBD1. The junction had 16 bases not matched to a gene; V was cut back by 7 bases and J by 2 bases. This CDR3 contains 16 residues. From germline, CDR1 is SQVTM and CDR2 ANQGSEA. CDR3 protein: CSARRRDSYSNTEAFF. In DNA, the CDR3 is TGCAGCGCCCGCCGCCGGGACAGCTACTCCAACACTGAAGCTTTCTTT.

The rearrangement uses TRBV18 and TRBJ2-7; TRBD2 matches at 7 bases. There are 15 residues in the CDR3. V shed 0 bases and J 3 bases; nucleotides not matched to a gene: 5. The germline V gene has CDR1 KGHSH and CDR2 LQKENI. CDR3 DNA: TGTGCCAGCTCACCACCCTCTAGCGGAGGCTACGAGCAGTACTTC. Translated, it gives CASSPPSSGGYEQYF.

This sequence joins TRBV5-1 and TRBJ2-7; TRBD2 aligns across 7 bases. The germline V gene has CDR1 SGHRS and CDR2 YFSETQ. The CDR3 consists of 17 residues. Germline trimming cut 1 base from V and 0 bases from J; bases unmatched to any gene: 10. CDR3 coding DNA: TGCGCCAGCAGCTTGTATCGGCTAGCGGCAGACTCCTACGAGCAGTACTTC. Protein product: CASSLYRLAADSYEQYF.

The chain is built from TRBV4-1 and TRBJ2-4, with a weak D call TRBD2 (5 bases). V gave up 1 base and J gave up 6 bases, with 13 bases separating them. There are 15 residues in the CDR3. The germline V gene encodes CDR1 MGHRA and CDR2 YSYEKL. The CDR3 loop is CASSQGGFLANIQYF. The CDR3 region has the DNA TGCGCCAGCAGCCAAGGAGGGTTCCTCGCAAACATTCAGTACTTC.

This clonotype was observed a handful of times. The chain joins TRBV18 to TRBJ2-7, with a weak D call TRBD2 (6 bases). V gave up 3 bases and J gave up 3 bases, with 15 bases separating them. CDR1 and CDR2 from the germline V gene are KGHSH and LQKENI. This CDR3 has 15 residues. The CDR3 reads CASSPPASEGYEQYF. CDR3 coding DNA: TGTGCCAGCTCACCGCCGGCCTCGGAGGGCTACGAGCAGTACTTC.

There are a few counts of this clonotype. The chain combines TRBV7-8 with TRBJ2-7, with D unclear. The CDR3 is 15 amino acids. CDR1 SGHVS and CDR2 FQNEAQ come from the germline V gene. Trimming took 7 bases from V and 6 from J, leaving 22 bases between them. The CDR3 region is CASIQDSVRYGEQYF. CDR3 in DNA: TGTGCCAGCATCCAAGACTCGGTCCGATACGGCGAGCAGTACTTC.

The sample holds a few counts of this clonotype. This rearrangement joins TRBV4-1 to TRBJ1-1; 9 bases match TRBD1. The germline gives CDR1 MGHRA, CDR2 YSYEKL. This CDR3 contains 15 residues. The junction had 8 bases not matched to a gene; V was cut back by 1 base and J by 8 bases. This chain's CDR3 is CASSQARDRAGEAFF. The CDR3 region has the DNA TGCGCCAGCAGCCAAGCCAGGGACAGGGCTGGGGAAGCTTTCTTT.

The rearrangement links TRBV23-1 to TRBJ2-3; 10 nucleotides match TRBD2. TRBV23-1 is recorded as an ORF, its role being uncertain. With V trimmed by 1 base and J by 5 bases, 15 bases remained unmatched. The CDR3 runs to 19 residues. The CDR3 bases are TGCGCCAGCAGTCAATGTTTAGGGCTAGCGGGAGTGAGGGAAGATACGCAGTATTTT. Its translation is CASSQCLGLAGVREDTQYF.

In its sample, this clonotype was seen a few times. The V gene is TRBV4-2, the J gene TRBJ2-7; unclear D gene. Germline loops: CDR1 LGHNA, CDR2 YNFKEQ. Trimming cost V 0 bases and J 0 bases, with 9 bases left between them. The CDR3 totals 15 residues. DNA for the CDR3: TGTGCCAGCAGCCAAGATCTTCCGGTCTCCTACGAGCAGTACTTC. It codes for CASSQDLPVSYEQYF.

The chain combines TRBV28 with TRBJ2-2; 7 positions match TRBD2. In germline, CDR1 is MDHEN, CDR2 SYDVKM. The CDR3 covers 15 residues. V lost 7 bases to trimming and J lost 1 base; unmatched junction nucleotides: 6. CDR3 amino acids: CASIAGGRNTGELFF. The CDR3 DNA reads TGTGCCAGCATCGCCGGCGGGAGGAACACCGGGGAGCTGTTTTTT.

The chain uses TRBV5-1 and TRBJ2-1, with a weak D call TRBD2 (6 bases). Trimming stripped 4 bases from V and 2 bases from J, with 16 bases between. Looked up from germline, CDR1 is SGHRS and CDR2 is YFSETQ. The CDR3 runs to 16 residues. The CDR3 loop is CASSIPRDLTYNEQFF. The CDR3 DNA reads TGCGCCAGCAGCATCCCCCGGGACTTAACCTACAATGAGCAGTTCTTC. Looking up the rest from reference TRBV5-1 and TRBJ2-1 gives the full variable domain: KAGVTQTPRYLIKTRGQQVTLSCSPISGHRSVSWYQQTPGQGLQFLFEYFSETQRNKGNFPGRFSGRQFSNSRSEMNVSTLELGDSALYLCASSIPRDLTYNEQFFGPGTRLTVL.

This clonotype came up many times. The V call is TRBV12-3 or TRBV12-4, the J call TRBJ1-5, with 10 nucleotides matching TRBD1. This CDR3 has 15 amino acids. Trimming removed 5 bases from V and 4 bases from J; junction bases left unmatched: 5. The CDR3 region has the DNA TGTGCCAGCAGTCGGGACAGGGGTCCTAATCAGCCCCAGCATTTT. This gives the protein CASSRDRGPNQPQHF.

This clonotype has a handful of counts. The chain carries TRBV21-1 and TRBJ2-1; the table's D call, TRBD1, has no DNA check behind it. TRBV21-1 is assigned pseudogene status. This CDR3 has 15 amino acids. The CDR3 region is CASSSRDRGHNEQFF. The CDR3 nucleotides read TGTGCCAGCAGTTCCCGGGACAGGGGCCACAATGAGCAGTTCTTC.

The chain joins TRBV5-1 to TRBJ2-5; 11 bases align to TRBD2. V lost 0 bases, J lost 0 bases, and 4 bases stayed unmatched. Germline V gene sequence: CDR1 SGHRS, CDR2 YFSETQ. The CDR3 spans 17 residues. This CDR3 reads CASSLGMGLADQETQYF. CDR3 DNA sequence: TGCGCCAGCAGCTTGGGGATGGGACTAGCGGACCAAGAGACCCAGTACTTC. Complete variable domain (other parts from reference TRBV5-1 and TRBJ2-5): KAGVTQTPRYLIKTRGQQVTLSCSPISGHRSVSWYQQTPGQGLQFLFEYFSETQRNKGNFPGRFSGRQFSNSRSEMNVSTLELGDSALYLCASSLGMGLADQETQYFGPGTRLLVL.

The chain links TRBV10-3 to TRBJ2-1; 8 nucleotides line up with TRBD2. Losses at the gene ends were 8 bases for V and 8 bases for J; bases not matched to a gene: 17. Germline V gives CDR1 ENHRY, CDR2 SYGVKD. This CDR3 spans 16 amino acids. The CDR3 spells CAIGPLGLASTHEQFF. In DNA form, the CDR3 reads TGTGCCATCGGGCCCCTTGGACTAGCAAGTACACATGAGCAGTTCTTC.